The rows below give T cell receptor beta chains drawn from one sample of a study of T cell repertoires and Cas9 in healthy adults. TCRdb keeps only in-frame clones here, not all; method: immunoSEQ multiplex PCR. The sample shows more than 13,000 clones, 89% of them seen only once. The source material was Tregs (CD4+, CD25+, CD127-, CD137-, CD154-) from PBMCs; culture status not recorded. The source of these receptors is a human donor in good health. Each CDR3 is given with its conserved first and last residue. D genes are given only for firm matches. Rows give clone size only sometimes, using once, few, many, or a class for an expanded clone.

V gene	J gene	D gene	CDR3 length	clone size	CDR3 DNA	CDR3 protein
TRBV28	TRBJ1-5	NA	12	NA	TGTGCCAGCCGAAGTGCCAATCAGCCCCAGCATTTT	CASRSANQPQHF
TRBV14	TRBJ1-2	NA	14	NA	TGTGCCAGCAGCCACCGACACGGTATACGTGGCTACACCTTC	CASSHRHGIRGYTF
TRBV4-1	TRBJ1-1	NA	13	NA	TGCGCCAGCAGCCAAGGGCGGAACACTGAAGCTTTCTTT	CASSQGRNTEAFF
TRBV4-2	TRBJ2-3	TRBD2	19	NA	TGTGCCAGCAGCCAAGACGGCCTAGCGGCGGGGGTCGGTACAGATACGCAGTATTTT	CASSQDGLAAGVGTDTQYF
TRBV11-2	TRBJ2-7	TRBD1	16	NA	TGTGCCAGCAGCTCTCGGCGGGACAGGAGTTTCTACGAGCAGTACTTC	CASSSRRDRSFYEQYF
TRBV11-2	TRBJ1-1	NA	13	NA	TGTGCCAGCAGCTTAGATCGCGGGATGGAAGCTTTCTTT	CASSLDRGMEAFF
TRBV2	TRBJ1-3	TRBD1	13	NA	TGTGCCAGCAGTCAAACAGGGGGTGACACCATATATTTT	CASSQTGGDTIYF
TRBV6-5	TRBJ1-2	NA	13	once	TGTGCCAGCAGTGAAGATTGGCATTTCGGCTACACCTTC	CASSEDWHFGYTF
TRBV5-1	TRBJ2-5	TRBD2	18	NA	TGCGCCAGCAGCTTGGCGCTAGCGGGGGGCCCAAACCAAGAGACCCAGTACTTC	CASSLALAGGPNQETQYF
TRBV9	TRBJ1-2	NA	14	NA	TGTGCCAGCAGCGTAGGGACGTCTAACTATGGCTACACCTTC	CASSVGTSNYGYTF
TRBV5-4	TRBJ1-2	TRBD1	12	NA	TGTGCCAGCAGCCGGACAGGGGATGGCTACACCTTC	CASSRTGDGYTF
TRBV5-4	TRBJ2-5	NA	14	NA	TGTGCCAGCAGCTTGTTTGGCTATCAAGAGACCCAGTACTTC	CASSLFGYQETQYF
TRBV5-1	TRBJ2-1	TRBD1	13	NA	TGCGCCAGCAGCCCGACAGGGGCGGCTGAGCAGTTCTTC	CASSPTGAAEQFF